The 21 T cell receptor beta chains given below trace back to one sample, sequenced in a study of graft-versus-host responses after intestinal transplantation. Some clones are missing from TCRdb's copy, which holds only in-frame ones; the method was immunoSEQ multiplex PCR. The sample includes 90,000 or so clones, approximately 78% of them seen just once. For these TCRs, the target antigens are not known. The sequencing here drew on unstimulated CD4+ T cells sorted from spleen or lymph node cells, taken before intestinal transplant. These receptors came from a human donor who received an intestinal transplant.

The chain recombines TRBV5-4 with TRBJ2-3; D is perhaps TRBD2 (6 bases). Germline values: CDR1 SGHNT, CDR2 YYREEE (reference sequence). CDR3 length: 18 residues. The V end lost 0 bases, the J end lost 5 bases, and 22 bases lay between the germline ends. CDR3 DNA: TGTGCCAGCAGCTTGGCCTCTTCGGGAGTAGTGTTGGGAGATACGCAGTATTTT. Its protein product is CASSLASSGVVLGDTQYF. Full variable domain (missing parts from reference TRBV5-4 and TRBJ2-3): ETGVTQSPTHLIKTRGQQVTLRCSSQSGHNTVSWYQQALGQGPQFIFQYYREEENGRGNFPPRFSGLQFPNYSSELNVNALELDDSALYLCASSLASSGVVLGDTQYFGPGTRLTVL.

Comments on this clone: This sample also contains other DNA sequences that code for the same CDR3. V and J are TRBV6-1 and TRBJ2-3; D might be TRBD1 (5 bases). The CDR3 runs 14 residues. Per germline, CDR1 MNHNS and CDR2 SASEGT. Trimming took 1 base from V and 1 from J, leaving 6 bases between them. CDR3 loop: CASSEVGGTDTQYF. The CDR3 bases are TGTGCCAGCAGTGAAGTAGGGGGCACAGATACGCAGTATTTT.

The chain links TRBV2 to TRBJ2-7; the match to TRBD2 covers 13 bases. The V gene end was trimmed by 6 bases and the J gene end by 1 base; junction bases not matched to a gene: 6. Germline CDR1 and CDR2: SNHLY and FYNNEI. The CDR3 is made up of 16 amino acids. In DNA, the CDR3 is TGTGCCAGCAGCAAACTAGCGGGGGGGATTTCCTACGAGCAGTACTTC. Translation gives CASSKLAGGISYEQYF.

The V call is TRBV20-1, the J call TRBJ2-1; D gene ambiguous. Per germline, CDR1 DFQATT and CDR2 SNEGSKA (reference sequence). V was shortened by 5 bases and J by 10 bases, with 9 bases between the two germline ends. The CDR3 contains 10 residues. In DNA form, the CDR3 reads TGCAGTGCTGTCCCCAGAGAGCAGTTCTTC. Translation gives CSAVPREQFF.

This clone was seen a few times. The chain links TRBV7-6 to TRBJ2-7; TRBD1 is a possible D gene (6 bases). V shed 1 base and J shed 3 bases, with 7 bases lying between them. Germline assignment: CDR1 SGHVS and CDR2 FNYEAQ. CDR3 size: 13 residues. The CDR3 bases are TGTGCCAGCAGCTTAGGGACAGTCTACGAGCAGTACTTC. Amino acids: CASSLGTVYEQYF.

This clone has a handful of counts. The chain joins TRBV4-1 to TRBJ1-1; D is undetermined. Trimming removed 3 bases from V and 0 bases from J, with 14 bases in between. Germline-derived CDR1 and CDR2 are MGHRA and YSYEKL. The CDR3 has 16 residues. Here the CDR3 DNA reads TGCGCCAGCAGCCAGAATTTCATGAGTATGAACACTGAAGCTTTCTTT. Its translation is CASSQNFMSMNTEAFF.

The chain employs TRBV18 and TRBJ2-7; 11 bases align to TRBD2. Germline trimming cut 2 bases from V and 5 bases from J; bases unmatched to any gene: 5. This CDR3 is built from 15 residues. CDR1 KGHSH and CDR2 LQKENI come from the germline V gene. The CDR3 DNA follows: TGTGCCAGCTCACCAACTAGCGGGAGATGGAACGAGCAGTACTTC. Protein sequence: CASSPTSGRWNEQYF.

The V and J genes are TRBV30 and TRBJ2-5, with 12 nucleotides matching TRBD2. The germline gives CDR1 GTSNPN, CDR2 SVGIG (reference sequence). V trimming: 0 bases; J trimming: 1 base; junction bases outside the gene matches: 9. This CDR3 is built from 18 residues. The DNA for the CDR3 is TGTGCCTGGAGTGTAGGCCTAGCGGGGGGGGACGCCCAAGAGACCCAGTACTTC. Translation: CAWSVGLAGGDAQETQYF.

The J gene is TRBJ1-2, the V gene TRBV5-6; tentative D call: TRBD1 (5 bases). The CDR3 is made up of 12 amino acids. Germline assignment: CDR1 SGHDT and CDR2 YYEEEE. V lost 0 bases, J lost 8 bases, and 8 bases lay in between. CDR3 sequence: CASSLVREGYTF. The CDR3 nucleotides are TGTGCCAGCAGCTTGGTCAGGGAAGGCTACACCTTC.

This clone occurred once. One end of the junction varies from germline; a read error may be responsible. The gene calls are TRBV7-9 and TRBJ1-2; TRBD1 matches at 7 bases. The CDR3 runs to 14 residues. Germline V gives CDR1 SEHNR, CDR2 FQNEAQ (reference sequence). The CDR3 spells CASSLGQERYGYTF. The CDR3 coding sequence is TGTGCCAGCAGTTTAGGACAGGAGCGATATGGCTACACCTTC.

This clone appeared a single time. This rearrangement joins TRBV28 to TRBJ1-4; perhaps TRBD1 as D (6 bases). With 6 bases removed from V and 7 bases from J, the gap between germline ends came to 18 bases. Germline lookup yields CDR1 MDHEN and CDR2 SYDVKM. The CDR3 length is 15 residues. The CDR3 sequence: CASRSPGGGGEKLFF. The CDR3 bases are TGTGCCAGCAGATCCCCCGGGGGCGGGGGTGAAAAACTGTTTTTT.

This clone showed up just a few times. The chain couples TRBV30 to TRBJ1-2, with D perhaps TRBD1 (5 bases). Germline CDR1 is GTSNPN and CDR2 is SVGIG (reference sequence). V lost 2 bases and J 6 bases, leaving 7 bases between the germline ends. The CDR3 is 11 residues long. The CDR3 region is CAWSKGHGYTF. Here the CDR3 DNA reads TGTGCCTGGAGTAAGGGGCATGGCTACACCTTC.

This chain uses TRBV6-5 with TRBJ2-1; TRBD2 agrees at 10 bases. The CDR3 runs 15 residues. Germline CDR1 MNHEY, CDR2 SVGAGI. The junction had 2 bases not matched to a gene; V was cut back by 5 bases and J by 1 base. The CDR3 coding sequence is TGTGCCAGCAGTCTTAGCGGGGGGTCCTACAATGAGCAGTTCTTC. It encodes CASSLSGGSYNEQFF.

The CDR3 nucleotides read TGTGCCAGCAGGCTATCAAATACGCAGTATTTT. Amino acid sequence: CASRLSNTQYF. This sequence joins TRBV28 and TRBJ2-3; D unresolved. Trimming stripped 6 bases from V and 7 bases from J, with 8 bases between. This CDR3 contains 11 residues. Germline V gene lookup returns CDR1 MDHEN and CDR2 SYDVKM. Supplemented by reference TRBV28 and TRBJ2-3, the full variable domain reads DVKVTQSSRYLVKRTGEKVFLECVQDMDHENMFWYRQDPGLGLRLIYFSYDVKMKEKGDIPEGYSVSREKKERFSLILESASTNQTSMYLCASRLSNTQYFGPGTRLTVL.

This clone was counted only a few times. The rearrangement links TRBV2 to TRBJ1-6, with D uncertain. The germline gives CDR1 SNHLY, CDR2 FYNNEI. V lost 6 bases and J lost 2, with 8 bases in between. This CDR3 is 14 amino acids long. Here the CDR3 reads CASRKQAYNSPLHF. The CDR3 region has the DNA TGTGCCAGCAGAAAACAAGCCTATAATTCACCCCTCCACTTT.

The chain employs TRBV6-1 and TRBJ2-7; D is unresolved. Trimming left V 7 bases short and J 0 bases short, with 10 bases between. Germline V lookup: CDR1 MNHNS, CDR2 SASEGT. This CDR3 spans 13 amino acids. CDR3 in DNA: TGTGCCAGCACCCGTGCTAGCTCCTACGAGCAGTACTTC. Amino acids: CASTRASSYEQYF.

There are a few counts of this clone. The chain has TRBV6-5 and TRBJ1-2; D unclear. Deletions cut 0 bases from V and 3 bases from J, with 8 bases between. Germline CDR1 is MNHEY and CDR2 is SVGAGI. The CDR3 consists of 14 residues. The CDR3 bases are TGTGCCAGCAGTTACTCTCGACGGGACTATGGCTACACCTTC. Translation: CASSYSRRDYGYTF.

V is TRBV5-4 and J is TRBJ2-1; 12 bases are shared with TRBD1. Trimming cost V 3 bases and J 4 bases; bases outside gene matches: 2. The CDR3 is 15 residues long. Germline lookup yields CDR1 SGHNT and CDR2 YYREEE (reference sequence). In DNA, the CDR3 is TGTGCCAGCAGCTGGGGACAGGGGGCGTACAATGAGCAGTTCTTC. This gives the protein CASSWGQGAYNEQFF.

The chain combines TRBV6-5 with TRBJ2-4, with D perhaps matching TRBD2 (6 bases). The length of the CDR3 is 13 residues. Germline CDR1 is MNHEY and CDR2 is SVGAGI. V lost 8 bases, J lost 1 base, and 9 bases lay in between. For the CDR3, the DNA is TGTGCCAGCGGCCGGGAGGCCAAAAACATTCAGTACTTC. Residues: CASGREAKNIQYF.

The chain carries TRBV7-8 and TRBJ2-1; the D gene is possibly TRBD1 (6 bases). CDR3 length: 13 amino acids. V lost 0 bases and J 9 bases, leaving 9 bases between the germline ends. CDR1 is SGHVS and CDR2 is FQNEAQ in the germline V gene. CDR3 amino acids: CASSLAGAGEQFF. The CDR3 bases are TGTGCCAGCAGCTTAGCGGGGGCAGGTGAGCAGTTCTTC.

This rearrangement joins TRBV28 to TRBJ2-7, with a possible D match to TRBD1 (5 bases). Trimming shortened V by 2 bases and J by 0 bases, and 11 bases separated the two germline ends. The germline V gene has CDR1 MDHEN and CDR2 SYDVKM. The CDR3 is 15 residues long. This CDR3 reads CASSLPGLASYEQYF. The CDR3 DNA sequence: TGTGCCAGCAGTTTACCAGGGTTGGCCTCCTACGAGCAGTACTTC.